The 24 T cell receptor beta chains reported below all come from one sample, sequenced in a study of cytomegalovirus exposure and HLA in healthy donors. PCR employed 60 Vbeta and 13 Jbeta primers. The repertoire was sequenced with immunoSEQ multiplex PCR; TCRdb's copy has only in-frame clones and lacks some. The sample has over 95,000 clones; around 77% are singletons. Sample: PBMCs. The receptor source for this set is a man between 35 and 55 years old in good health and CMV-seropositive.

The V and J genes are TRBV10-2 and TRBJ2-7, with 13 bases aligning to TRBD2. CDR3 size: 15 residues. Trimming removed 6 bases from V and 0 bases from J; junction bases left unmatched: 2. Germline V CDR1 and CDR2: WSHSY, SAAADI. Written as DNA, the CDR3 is TGCGCCAGCAGCAGACTAGCGGGGGGCTCCTACGAGCAGTACTTC. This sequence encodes CASSRLAGGSYEQYF.

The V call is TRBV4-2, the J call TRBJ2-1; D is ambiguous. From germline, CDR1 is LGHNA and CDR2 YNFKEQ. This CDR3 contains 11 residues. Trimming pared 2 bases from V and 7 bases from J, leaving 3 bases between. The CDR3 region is CASSQYNEQFF. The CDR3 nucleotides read TGTGCCAGCAGCCAATATAATGAGCAGTTCTTC.

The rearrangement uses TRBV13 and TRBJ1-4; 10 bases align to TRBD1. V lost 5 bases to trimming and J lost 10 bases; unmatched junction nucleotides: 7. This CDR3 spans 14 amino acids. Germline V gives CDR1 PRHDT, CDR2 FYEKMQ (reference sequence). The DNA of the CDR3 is TGTGCCAGCAGCCTCGGACAGGGGGAGGCAAAACTGTTTTTT. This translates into CASSLGQGEAKLFF.

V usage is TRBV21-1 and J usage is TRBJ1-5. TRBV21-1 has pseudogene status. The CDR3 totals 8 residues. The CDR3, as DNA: TGTGCCAGCCCTTTTCAGCATTTT. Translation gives CASPFQHF.

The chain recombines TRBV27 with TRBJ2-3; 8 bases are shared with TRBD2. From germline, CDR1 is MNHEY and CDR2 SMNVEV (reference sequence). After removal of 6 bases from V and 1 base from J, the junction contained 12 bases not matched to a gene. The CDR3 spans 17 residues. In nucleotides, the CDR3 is TGTGCCAGCAGACTAGCGGTTCGGGGTTTCGGCACAGATACGCAGTATTTT. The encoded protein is CASRLAVRGFGTDTQYF.

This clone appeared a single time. The DNA for the CDR3 is TGTGCCAGCAGTTACTCAGGGACTAGAGGCGGGGAGCTGTTTTTT. It specifies CASSYSGTRGGELFF. The rearrangement joins TRBV6-5 to TRBJ2-2, with 8 bases fitting TRBD2. Germline values: CDR1 MNHEY, CDR2 SVGAGI. The J segment lost 7 bases and the V segment lost 0 bases, leaving 4 bases of the junction unmatched. The CDR3 has 15 residues.

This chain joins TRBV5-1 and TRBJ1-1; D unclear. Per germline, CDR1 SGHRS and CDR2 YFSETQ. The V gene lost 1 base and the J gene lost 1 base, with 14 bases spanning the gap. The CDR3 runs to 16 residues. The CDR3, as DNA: TGCGCCAGCAGCTTGTCGTGGGGAGTATCGAACACTGAAGCTTTCTTT. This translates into CASSLSWGVSNTEAFF.

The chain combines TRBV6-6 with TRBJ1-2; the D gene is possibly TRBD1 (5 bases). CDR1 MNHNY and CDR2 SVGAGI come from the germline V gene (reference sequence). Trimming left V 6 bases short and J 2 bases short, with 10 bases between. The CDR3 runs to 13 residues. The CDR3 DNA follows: TGTGCCAGCAGCCCGACAGAAAACTATGGCTACACCTTC. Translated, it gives CASSPTENYGYTF.

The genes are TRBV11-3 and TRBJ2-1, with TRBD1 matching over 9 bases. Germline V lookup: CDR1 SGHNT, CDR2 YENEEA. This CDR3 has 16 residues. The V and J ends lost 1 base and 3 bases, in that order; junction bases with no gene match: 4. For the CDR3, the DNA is TGTGCCAGCAGCTTAGCCGGGACAGGGCTCTACAATGAGCAGTTCTTC. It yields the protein CASSLAGTGLYNEQFF.

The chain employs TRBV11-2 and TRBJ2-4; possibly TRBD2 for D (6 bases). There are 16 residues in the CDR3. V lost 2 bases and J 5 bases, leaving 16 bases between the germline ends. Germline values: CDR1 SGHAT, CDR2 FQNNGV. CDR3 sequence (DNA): TGTGCCAGCAGCTTAAGTGAGGCCGGGGGTCAAAACATTCAGTACTTC. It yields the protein CASSLSEAGGQNIQYF.

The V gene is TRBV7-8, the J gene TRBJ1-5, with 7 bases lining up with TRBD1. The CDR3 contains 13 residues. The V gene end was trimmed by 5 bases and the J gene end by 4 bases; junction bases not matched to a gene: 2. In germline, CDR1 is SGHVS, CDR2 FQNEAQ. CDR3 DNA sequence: TGTGCCAGCAGCAGGACAGGAAATCAGCCCCAGCATTTT. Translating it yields CASSRTGNQPQHF.

CDR3 residues: CASTPGAGSYGYTF. The CDR3, as DNA: TGTGCCAGCACCCCAGGGGCCGGAAGCTATGGCTACACCTTC. The genes are TRBV28 and TRBJ1-2, with D perhaps matching TRBD1 (6 bases). V was shortened by 7 bases and J by 4 bases, with 16 bases between the two germline ends. CDR3 length: 14 amino acids. CDR1 and CDR2 from the germline V gene are MDHEN and SYDVKM.

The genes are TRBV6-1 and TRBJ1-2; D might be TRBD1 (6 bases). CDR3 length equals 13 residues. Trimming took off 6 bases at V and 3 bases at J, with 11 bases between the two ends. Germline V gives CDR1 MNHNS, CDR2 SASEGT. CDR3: CASRRQEYYGYTF. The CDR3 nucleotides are TGTGCCAGCAGGCGACAGGAATACTATGGCTACACCTTC.

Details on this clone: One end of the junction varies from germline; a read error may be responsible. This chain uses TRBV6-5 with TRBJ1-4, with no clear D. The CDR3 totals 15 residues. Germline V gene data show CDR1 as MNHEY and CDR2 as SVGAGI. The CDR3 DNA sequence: TGTGCCAGCAGTCACTCGGGCGCGCGGGGTGAAAAACTGTTTTTT. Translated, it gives CASSHSGARGEKLFF.

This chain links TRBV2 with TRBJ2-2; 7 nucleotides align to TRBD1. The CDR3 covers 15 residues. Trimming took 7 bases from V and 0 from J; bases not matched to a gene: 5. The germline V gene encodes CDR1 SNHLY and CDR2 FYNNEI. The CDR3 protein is CASKRDSTNTGELFF. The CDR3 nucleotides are TGTGCCAGCAAGAGGGACAGCACGAACACCGGGGAGCTGTTTTTT.

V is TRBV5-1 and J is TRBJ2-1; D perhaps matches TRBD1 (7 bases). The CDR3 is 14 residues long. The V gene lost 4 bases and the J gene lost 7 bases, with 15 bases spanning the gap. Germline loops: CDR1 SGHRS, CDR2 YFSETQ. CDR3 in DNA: TGCGCCAGCAGCACCGTGGAGGGGGCGAATGAGCAGTTCTTC. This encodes CASSTVEGANEQFF.

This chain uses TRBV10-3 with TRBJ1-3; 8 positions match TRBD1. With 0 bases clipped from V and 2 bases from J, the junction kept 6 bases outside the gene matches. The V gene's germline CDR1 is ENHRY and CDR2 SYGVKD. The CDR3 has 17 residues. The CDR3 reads CAISESGQARPGNTIYF. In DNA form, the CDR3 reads TGTGCCATCAGTGAGTCGGGACAGGCCAGACCTGGAAACACCATATATTTT.

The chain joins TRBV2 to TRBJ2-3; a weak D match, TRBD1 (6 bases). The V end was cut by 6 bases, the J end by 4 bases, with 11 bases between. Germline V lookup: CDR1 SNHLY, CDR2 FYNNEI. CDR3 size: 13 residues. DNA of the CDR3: TGTGCCAGCAGCCAGGGGTGGGCAGATACGCAGTATTTT. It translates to CASSQGWADTQYF.

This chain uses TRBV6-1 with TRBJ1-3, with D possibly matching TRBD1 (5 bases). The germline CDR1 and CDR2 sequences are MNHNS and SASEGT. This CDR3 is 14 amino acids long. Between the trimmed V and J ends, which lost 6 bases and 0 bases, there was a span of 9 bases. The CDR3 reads CASRTATSGNTIYF. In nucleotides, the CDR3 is TGTGCCAGCAGGACAGCGACCTCTGGAAACACCATATATTTT.

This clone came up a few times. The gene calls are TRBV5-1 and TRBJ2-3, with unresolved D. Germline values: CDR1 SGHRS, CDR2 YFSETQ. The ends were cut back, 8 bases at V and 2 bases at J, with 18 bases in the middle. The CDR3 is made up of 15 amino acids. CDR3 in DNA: TGCGCCAGTGTAGATTCGGGTCCCGCCACAGATACGCAGTATTTT. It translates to CASVDSGPATDTQYF.

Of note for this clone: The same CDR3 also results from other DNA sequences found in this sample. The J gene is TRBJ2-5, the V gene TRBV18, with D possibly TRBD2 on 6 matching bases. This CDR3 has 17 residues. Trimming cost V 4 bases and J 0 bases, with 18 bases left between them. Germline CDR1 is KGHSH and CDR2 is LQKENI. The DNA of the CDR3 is TGTGCCAGCTCACGACGACAACTGGCGGGGTACCAAGAGACCCAGTACTTC. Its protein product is CASSRRQLAGYQETQYF.

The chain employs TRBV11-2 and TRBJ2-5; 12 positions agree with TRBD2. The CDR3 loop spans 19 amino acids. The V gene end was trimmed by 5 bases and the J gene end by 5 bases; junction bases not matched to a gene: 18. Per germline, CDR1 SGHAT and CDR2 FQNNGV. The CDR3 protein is CASSKRYPTSGGSGETQYF. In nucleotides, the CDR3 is TGTGCCAGCAGCAAGCGCTACCCCACTAGCGGGGGGTCGGGGGAGACCCAGTACTTC.

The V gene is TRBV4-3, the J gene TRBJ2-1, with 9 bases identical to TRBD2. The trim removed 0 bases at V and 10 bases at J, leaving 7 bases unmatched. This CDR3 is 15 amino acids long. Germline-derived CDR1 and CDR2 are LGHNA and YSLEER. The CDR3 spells CASSQEGGGAREQFF. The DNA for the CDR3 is TGCGCCAGCAGCCAAGAAGGCGGGGGGGCTCGGGAGCAGTTCTTC.

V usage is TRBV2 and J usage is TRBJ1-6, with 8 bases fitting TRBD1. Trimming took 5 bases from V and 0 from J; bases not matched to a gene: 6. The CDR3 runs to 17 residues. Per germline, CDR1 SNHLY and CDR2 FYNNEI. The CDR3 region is CASSRQGRVSYNSPLHF. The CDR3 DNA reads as TGTGCCAGCAGTCGACAGGGGCGGGTCTCCTATAATTCACCCCTCCACTTT.